These 5 T cell receptor beta chains were sequenced from one sample in a study of shared clonotypes between healthy human individuals. Only CD45RO-negative cells positively selected for CCR7 counted as naive CD8 cells, so terminally differentiated effector memory CD45RA+ cells were excluded. Clones were sequenced by immunoSEQ multiplex PCR, and TCRdb holds only the in-frame ones, with some missing. In the table there are roughly 2 million clones, 85% to 95% of which are singletons. Material: naive CD8+ T cells sorted from blood. The origin of the receptors is a man aged 18 to 35 in good health.

The chain employs TRBV25-1 and TRBJ1-4; the D is unclear. Germline CDR1 is MGHDK and CDR2 is SYGVNS. The ends were cut back, 9 bases at V and 0 bases at J, with 14 bases in the middle. The CDR3 has 15 residues. The CDR3 coding sequence is TGTGCCAGTTCAATTGTAGAGGCAACTAATGAAAAACTGTTTTTT. Translating it yields CASSIVEATNEKLFF. The full variable domain, with the rest looked up from reference TRBV25-1 and TRBJ1-4, is EADIYQTPRYLVIGTGKKITLECSQTMGHDKMYWYQQDPGMELHLIHYSYGVNSTEKGDLSSESTVSRIRTEHFPLTLESARPSHTSQYLCASSIVEATNEKLFFGSGTQLSVL.

This clone came up a few times. For the CDR3, the DNA is TGCGCCAGCAGCTTGGATGTAACGAATTCACCCCTCCACTTT. It encodes CASSLDVTNSPLHF. V and J are TRBV5-1 and TRBJ1-6; D unresolved. With 0 bases removed from V and 7 bases from J, the gap between germline ends came to 8 bases. The CDR3 length is 14 residues. Germline loops: CDR1 SGHRS, CDR2 YFSETQ.

The V and J genes are TRBV9 and TRBJ1-1; the match to TRBD1 covers 9 bases. The V gene end was trimmed by 0 bases and the J gene end by 3 bases; junction bases not matched to a gene: 3. The CDR3 loop spans 15 amino acids. The germline CDR1 and CDR2 sequences are SGDLS and YYNGEE. The CDR3 sequence is CASSVVQGADTEAFF. For the CDR3, the DNA is TGTGCCAGCAGCGTAGTACAGGGGGCGGACACTGAAGCTTTCTTT. The whole variable domain, filled in from reference TRBV9 and TRBJ1-1, reads DSGVTQTPKHLITATGQRVTLRCSPRSGDLSVYWYQQSLDQGLQFLIQYYNGEERAKGNILERFSAQQFPDLHSELNLSSLELGDSALYFCASSVVQGADTEAFFGQGTRLTVV.

The chain has TRBV19 and TRBJ2-7; D remains unclear. V lost 5 bases and J lost 0, with 8 bases in between. CDR1 LNHDA and CDR2 SQIVND come from the germline V gene (reference sequence). CDR3 length equals 13 residues. The CDR3 loop is CASSWGYSYEQYF. For the CDR3, the DNA is TGTGCCAGTAGTTGGGGATACTCCTACGAGCAGTACTTC.

The chain uses TRBV25-1 and TRBJ1-2, with a possible D match to TRBD1 (6 bases). The germline CDR1 and CDR2 sequences are MGHDK and SYGVNS. The length of the CDR3 is 16 residues. The V end lost 3 bases, the J end lost 2 bases, and 16 bases lay between the germline ends. The CDR3 protein is CASSDYRDTGNYGYTF. CDR3 in DNA: TGTGCCAGCAGTGATTATAGGGACACGGGGAACTATGGCTACACCTTC.